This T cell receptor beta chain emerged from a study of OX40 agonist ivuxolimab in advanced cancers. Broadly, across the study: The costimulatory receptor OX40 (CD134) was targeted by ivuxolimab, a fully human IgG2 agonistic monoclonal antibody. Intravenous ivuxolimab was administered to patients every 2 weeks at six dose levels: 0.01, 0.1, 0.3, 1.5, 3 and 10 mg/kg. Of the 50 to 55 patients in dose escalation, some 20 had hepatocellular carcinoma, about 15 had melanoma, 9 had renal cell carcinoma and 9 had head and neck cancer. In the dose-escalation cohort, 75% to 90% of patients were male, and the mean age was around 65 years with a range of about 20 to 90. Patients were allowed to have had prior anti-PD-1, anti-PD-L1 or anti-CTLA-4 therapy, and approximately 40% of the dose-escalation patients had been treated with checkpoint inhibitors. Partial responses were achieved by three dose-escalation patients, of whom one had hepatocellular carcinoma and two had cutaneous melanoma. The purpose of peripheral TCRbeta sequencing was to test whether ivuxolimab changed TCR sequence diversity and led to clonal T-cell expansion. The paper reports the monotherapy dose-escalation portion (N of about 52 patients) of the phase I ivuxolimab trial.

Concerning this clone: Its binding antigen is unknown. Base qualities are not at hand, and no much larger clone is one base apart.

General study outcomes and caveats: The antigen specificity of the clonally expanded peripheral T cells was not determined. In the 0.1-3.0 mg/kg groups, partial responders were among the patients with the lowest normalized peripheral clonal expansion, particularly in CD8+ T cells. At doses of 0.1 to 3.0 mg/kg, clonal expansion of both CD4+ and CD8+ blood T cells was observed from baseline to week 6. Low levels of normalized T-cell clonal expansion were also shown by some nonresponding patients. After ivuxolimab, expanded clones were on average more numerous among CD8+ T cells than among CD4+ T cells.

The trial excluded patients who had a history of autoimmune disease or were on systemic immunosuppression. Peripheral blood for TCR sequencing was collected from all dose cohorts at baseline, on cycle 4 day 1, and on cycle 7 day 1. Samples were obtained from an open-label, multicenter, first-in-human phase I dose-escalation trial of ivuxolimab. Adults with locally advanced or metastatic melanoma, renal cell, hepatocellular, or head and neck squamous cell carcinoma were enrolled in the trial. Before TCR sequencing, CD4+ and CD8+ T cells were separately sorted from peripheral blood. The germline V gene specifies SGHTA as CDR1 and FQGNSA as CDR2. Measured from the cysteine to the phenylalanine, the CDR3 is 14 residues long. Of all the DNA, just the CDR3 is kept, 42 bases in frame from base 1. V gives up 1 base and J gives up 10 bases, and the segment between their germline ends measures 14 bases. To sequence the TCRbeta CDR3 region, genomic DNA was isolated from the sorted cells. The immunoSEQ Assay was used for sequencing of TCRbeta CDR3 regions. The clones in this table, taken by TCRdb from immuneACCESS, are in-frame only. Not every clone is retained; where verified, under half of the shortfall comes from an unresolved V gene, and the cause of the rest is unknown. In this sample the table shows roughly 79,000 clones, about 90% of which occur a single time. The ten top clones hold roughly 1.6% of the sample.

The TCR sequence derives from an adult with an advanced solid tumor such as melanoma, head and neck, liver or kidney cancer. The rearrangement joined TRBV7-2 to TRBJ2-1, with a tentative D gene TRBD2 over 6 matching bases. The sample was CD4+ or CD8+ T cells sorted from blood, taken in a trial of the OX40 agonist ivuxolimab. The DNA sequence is TGTGCCAGCAGCTTAGAACCTAGCGTAGGGGAGCAGTTCTTC. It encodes CASSLEPSVGEQFF.